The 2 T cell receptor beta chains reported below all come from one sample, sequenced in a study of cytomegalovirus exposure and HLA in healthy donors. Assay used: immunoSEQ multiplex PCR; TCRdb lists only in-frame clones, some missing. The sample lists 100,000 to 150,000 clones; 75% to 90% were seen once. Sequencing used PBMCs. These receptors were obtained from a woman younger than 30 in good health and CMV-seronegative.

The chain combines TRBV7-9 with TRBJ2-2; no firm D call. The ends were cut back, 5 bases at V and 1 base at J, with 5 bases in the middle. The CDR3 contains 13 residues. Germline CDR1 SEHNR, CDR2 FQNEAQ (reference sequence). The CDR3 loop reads CASSQMNTGELFF. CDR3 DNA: TGTGCCAGCAGCCAGATGAACACCGGGGAGCTGTTTTTT.

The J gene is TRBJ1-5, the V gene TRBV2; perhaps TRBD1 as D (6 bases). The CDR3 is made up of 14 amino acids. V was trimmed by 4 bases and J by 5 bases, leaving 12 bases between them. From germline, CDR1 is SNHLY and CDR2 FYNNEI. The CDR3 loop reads CASSVFEGDQPQHF. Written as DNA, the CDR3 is TGTGCCAGCAGTGTTTTCGAGGGGGATCAGCCCCAGCATTTT.